The T cell receptor beta chain under discussion was sequenced for a study of blood T cell repertoires in COVID-19. Germline trimming cut 4 bases from V and 7 bases from J; bases unmatched to any gene: 15. This CDR3 has 16 residues. Germline assignment: CDR1 LGHNA and CDR2 YNFKEQ. Sequencing was performed with immunoSEQ multiplex PCR; in TCRdb, only in-frame clones are kept and a portion is missing. The repertoire holds tens of thousands of clones, with roughly 91% as singletons. The sample comprised peripheral blood. This sequence originates from a woman in her 50s in a cohort sampled during active COVID-19. This chain links TRBV4-2 with TRBJ1-2, with 7 bases aligning to TRBD1. In DNA form, the CDR3 reads TGTGCCAGCAGCCCCGCCTCAAACAGGGGTGGCCTTGGCTACACCTTC. Translation gives CASSPASNRGGLGYTF.